The sequence of this T cell receptor (beta chain) was determined in a study of blood T cell repertoires in COVID-19. About the study: PBMCs, B-cell-depleted T cells, or T cells were the source of the cDNA or gDNA that made up the material.

In the original analysis: Nucleated cell counts were estimated from reference gene primer amplification. Assay: immunoSEQ multiplex PCR; the TCRdb copy retains only in-frame clones and omits some. V and J calls and clone size follow that table, whereas D and trimming were derived from the DNA. The table records around 270,000 clones, about 86% of them present only once. Germline assignment: CDR1 KGHSH and CDR2 LQKENI. CDR3 size: 16 residues. With 6 bases removed from V and 6 bases from J, the gap between germline ends came to 21 bases. The material sequenced was peripheral blood. V and J are TRBV18 and TRBJ2-1; weak D call: TRBD1 (7 bases). The TCR originated in a person aged 65 to 85 with COVID-19, enrolled during active disease. DNA for the CDR3: TGTGCCAGCTCCCCTCCCTCAGGGGGAGGAATCAATGAGCAGTTCTTC. Amino acids: CASSPPSGGGINEQFF.